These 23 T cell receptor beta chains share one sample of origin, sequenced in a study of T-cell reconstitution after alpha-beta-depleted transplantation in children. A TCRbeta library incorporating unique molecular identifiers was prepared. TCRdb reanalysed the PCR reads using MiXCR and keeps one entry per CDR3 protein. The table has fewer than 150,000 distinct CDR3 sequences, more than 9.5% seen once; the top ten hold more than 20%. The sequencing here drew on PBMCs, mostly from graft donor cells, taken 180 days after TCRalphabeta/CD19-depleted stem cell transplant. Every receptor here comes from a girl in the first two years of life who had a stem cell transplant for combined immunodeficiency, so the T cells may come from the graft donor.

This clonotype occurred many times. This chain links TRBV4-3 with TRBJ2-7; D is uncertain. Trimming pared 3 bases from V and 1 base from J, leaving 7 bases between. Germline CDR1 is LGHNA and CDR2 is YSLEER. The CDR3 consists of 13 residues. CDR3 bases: TGCGCCAGCAGCCATGGACGGTCCTACGAGCAGTACTTC. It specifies CASSHGRSYEQYF.

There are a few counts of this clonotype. The CDR3 DNA reads TGCGCCAGCAGCTTGGCACCAGGGGGAGGCCTGGAGCAGTACTTC. Translated, it gives CASSLAPGGGLEQYF. The chain employs TRBV5-1 and TRBJ2-7; tentative D call: TRBD1 (7 bases). With 0 bases removed from V and 7 bases from J, the gap between germline ends came to 17 bases. Germline values: CDR1 SGHRS, CDR2 YFSETQ. The CDR3 contains 15 residues.

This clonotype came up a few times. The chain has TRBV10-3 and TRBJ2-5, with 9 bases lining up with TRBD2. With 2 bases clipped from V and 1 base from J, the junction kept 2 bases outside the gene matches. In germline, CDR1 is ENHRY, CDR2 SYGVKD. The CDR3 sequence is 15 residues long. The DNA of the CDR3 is TGTGCCATCAGTGAGCCTAGCGGGGTCCAAGAGACCCAGTACTTC. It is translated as CAISEPSGVQETQYF.

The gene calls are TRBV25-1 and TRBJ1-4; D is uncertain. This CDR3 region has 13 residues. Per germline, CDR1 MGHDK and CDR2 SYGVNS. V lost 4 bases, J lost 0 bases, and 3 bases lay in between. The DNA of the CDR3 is TGTGCCAGCAGTGTTGCAACTAATGAAAAACTGTTTTTT. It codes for CASSVATNEKLFF.

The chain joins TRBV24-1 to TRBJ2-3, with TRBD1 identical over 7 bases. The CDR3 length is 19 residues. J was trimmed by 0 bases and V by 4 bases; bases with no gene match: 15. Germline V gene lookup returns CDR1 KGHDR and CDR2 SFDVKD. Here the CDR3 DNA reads TGTGCCACCAGTGACCCAATAGCCCCGGGGACAGCTAGCACAGATACGCAGTATTTT. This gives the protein CATSDPIAPGTASTDTQYF.

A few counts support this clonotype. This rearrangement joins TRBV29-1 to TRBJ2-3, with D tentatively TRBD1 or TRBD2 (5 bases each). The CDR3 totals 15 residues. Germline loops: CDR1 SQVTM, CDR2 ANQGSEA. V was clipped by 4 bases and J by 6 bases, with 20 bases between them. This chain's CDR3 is CSVARGTASTDTQYF. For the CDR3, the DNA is TGCAGCGTTGCGCGTGGGACGGCAAGTACGGATACGCAGTATTTT.

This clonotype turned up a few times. This chain's CDR3 is CATSRTSEKLFF. The DNA of the CDR3 is TGTGCCACCAGTCGAACTAGCGAGAAGCTGTTTTTT. The chain has TRBV24-1 and TRBJ2-2, with 7 bases fitting TRBD2. The junction had 6 bases not matched to a gene; V was cut back by 6 bases and J by 12 bases. The CDR3 covers 12 residues. CDR1 KGHDR and CDR2 SFDVKD come from the germline V gene.

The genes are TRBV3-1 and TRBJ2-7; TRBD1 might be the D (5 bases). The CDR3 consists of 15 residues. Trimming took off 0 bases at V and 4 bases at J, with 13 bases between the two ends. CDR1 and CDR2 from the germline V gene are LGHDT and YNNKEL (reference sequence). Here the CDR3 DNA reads TGTGCCAGCAGCCAAGATCTGGTCAGGGTGTACGAGCAGTACTTC. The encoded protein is CASSQDLVRVYEQYF.

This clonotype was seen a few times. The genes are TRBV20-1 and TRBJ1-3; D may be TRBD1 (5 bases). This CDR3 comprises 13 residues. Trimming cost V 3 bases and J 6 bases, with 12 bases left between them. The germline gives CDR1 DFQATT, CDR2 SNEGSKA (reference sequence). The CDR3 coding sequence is TGCAGTGCTAGGGTCCTGGGGCTAAACACCATATATTTT. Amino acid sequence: CSARVLGLNTIYF.

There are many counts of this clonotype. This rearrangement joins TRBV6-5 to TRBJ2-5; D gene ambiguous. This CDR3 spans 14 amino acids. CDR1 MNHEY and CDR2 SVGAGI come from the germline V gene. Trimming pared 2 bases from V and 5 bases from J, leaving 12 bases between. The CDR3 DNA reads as TGTGCCAGCAGTTACGGCTGGGCAGAGGAGACCCAGTACTTC. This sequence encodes CASSYGWAEETQYF.

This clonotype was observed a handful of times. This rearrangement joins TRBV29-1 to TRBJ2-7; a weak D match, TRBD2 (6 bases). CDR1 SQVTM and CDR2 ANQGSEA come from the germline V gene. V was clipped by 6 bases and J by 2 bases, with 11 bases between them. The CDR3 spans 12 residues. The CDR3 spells CSVGTSPYEQYF. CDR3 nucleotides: TGCAGCGTCGGGACTTCTCCCTACGAGCAGTACTTC.

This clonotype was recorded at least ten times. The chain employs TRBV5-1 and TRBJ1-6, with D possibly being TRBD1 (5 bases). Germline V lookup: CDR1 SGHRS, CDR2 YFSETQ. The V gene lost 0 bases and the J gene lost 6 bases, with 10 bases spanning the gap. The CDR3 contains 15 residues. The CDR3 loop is CASSLGAGSNSPLHF. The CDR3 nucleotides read TGCGCCAGCAGCTTGGGTGCAGGGAGTAATTCACCCCTCCACTTT. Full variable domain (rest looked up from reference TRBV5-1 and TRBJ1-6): KAGVTQTPRYLIKTRGQQVTLSCSPISGHRSVSWYQQTPGQGLQFLFEYFSETQRNKGNFPGRFSGRQFSNSRSEMNVSTLELGDSALYLCASSLGAGSNSPLHFGNGTRLTVT.

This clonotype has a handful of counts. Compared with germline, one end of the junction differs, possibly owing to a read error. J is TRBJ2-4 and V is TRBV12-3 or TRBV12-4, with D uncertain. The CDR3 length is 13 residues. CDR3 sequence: CASTPGAKNSQYF. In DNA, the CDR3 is TGTGCCAGCACCCCAGGAGCCAAAAACAGTCAGTACTTC.

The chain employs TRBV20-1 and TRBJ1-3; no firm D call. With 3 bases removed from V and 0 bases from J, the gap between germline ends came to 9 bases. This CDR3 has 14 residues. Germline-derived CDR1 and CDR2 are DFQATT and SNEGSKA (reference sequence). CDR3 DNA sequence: TGCAGTGCTAGGTCCGGATACTCTGGAAACACCATATATTTT. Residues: CSARSGYSGNTIYF.

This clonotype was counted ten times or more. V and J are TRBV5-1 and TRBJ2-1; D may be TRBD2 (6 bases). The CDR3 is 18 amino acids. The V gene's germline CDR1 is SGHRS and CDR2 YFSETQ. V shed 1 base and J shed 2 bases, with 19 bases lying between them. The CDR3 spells CASSLWSGAGQTYNEQFF. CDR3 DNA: TGCGCCAGCAGCTTGTGGAGTGGAGCGGGCCAGACCTACAATGAGCAGTTCTTC.

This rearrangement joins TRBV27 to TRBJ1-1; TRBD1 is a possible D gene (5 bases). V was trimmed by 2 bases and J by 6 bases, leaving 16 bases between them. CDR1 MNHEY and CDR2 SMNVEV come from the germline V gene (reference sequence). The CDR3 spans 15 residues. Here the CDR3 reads CASSLRQPRGAEAFF. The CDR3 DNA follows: TGTGCCAGCAGTTTAAGGCAGCCTCGGGGGGCTGAAGCTTTCTTT.

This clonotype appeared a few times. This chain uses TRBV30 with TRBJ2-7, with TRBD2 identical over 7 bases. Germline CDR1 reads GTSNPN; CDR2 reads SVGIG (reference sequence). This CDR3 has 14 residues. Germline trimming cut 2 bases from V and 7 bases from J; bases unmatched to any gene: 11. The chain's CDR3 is CAWSRTGGYAEQYF. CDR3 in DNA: TGTGCCTGGAGTAGGACCGGGGGGTACGCGGAGCAGTACTTC. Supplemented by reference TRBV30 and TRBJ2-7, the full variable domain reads SQTIHQWPATLVQPVGSPLSLECTVEGTSNPNLYWYRQAAGRGLQLLFYSVGIGQISSEVPQNLSASRPQDRQFILSSKKLLLSDSGFYLCAWSRTGGYAEQYFGPGTRLTVT.

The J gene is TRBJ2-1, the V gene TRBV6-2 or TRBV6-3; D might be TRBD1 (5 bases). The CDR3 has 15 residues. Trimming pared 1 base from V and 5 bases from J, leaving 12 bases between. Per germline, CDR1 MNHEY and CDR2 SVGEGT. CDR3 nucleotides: TGTGCCAGCAGTTACTTAGACAGCCTTGACAATGAGCAGTTCTTC. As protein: CASSYLDSLDNEQFF.

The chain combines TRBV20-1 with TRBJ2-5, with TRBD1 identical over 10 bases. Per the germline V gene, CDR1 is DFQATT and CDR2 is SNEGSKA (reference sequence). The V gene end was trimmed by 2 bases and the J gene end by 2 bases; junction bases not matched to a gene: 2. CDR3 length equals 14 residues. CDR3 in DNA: TGCAGTGCTAGATGGGGACAGGGGCAAGAGACCCAGTACTTC. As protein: CSARWGQGQETQYF.

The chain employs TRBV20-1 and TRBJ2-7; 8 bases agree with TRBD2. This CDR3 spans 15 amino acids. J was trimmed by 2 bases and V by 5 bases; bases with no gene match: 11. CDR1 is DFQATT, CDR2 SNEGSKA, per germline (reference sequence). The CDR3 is CSAQPRTSHPYEQYF. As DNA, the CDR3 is TGCAGTGCTCAACCTAGGACTAGCCACCCCTACGAGCAGTACTTC.

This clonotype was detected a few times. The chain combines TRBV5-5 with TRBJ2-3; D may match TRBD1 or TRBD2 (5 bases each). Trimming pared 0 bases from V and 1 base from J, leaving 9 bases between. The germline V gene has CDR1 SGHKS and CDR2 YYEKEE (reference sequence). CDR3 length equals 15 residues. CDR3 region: CASSLVTGRTDTQYF. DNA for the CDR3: TGTGCCAGCAGCTTGGTCACGGGACGCACAGATACGCAGTATTTT.

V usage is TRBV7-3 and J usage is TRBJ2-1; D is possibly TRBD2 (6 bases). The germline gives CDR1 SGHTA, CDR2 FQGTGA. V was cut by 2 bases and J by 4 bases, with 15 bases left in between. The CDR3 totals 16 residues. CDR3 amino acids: CASSLGRDPSYNEQFF. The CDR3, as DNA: TGTGCCAGCAGCTTAGGGCGGGACCCCTCATACAATGAGCAGTTCTTC. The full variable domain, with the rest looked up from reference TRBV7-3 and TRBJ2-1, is GAGVSQTPSNKVTEKGKYVELRCDPISGHTALYWYRQSLGQGPEFLIYFQGTGAADDSGLPNDRFFAVRPEGSVSTLKIQRTERGDSAVYLCASSLGRDPSYNEQFFGPGTRLTVL.

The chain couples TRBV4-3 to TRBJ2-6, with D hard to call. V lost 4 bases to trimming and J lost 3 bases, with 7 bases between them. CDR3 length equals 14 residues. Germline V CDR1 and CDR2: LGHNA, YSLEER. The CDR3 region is CASSPSVGANVLTF. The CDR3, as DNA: TGCGCCAGCAGCCCTTCGGTTGGGGCCAACGTCCTGACTTTC.